The clone carrying this TCR beta chain has at least ten counts. The V gene's germline CDR1 is LGHNA and CDR2 YSLEER. Trimming removed 0 bases from V and 4 bases from J, with 13 bases in between. The CDR3 is 15 amino acids. The data were taken from a study of spatial heterogeneity in lung cancer. TCRdb used MiXCR to reprocess the 5' RACE reads, holding one entry per CDR3 protein. The table records roughly 18,000 distinct CDR3 sequences, over 9% of them present only once. Time point: blood at routine non-recurrence follow-up after resection. V usage is TRBV4-3 and J usage is TRBJ2-7; TRBD1 might be the D (6 bases). The sequencing used PBMCs, collected at follow-up. This TCR derives from a male donor with early-stage non-small cell lung cancer. The CDR3 DNA reads TGCGCCAGCAGCCAAGAAAGCGACAGGAGATACGAGCAGTACTTC. It translates to CASSQESDRRYEQYF.